These 27 T cell receptor beta chains originate from one sample sequenced in a study of identical twins. Using its own MiXCR run on the 5' RACE reads, TCRdb lists one record per CDR3 protein. The sample lists some 460,000 distinct CDR3 sequences; about 14% were seen once. These same data were also listed under a study on yellow fever vaccine responses in identical twins.

The specimen was CD4+ T cells sorted from blood. These receptors were collected from a young woman in good health.

CDR3 DNA sequence: TGTGCCAGCAGCCCCCGCGGGCAGCGCGAGAACATTCAGTACTTC. Its translation is CASSPRGQRENIQYF. The V gene is TRBV7-2, the J gene TRBJ2-4, with D possibly being TRBD2 (5 bases). The CDR3 length is 15 residues. Trimming left V 5 bases short and J 7 bases short, with 18 bases between. Germline-derived CDR1 and CDR2 are SGHTA and FQGNSA.

This clonotype was recorded many times. J is TRBJ2-7 and V is TRBV3-1; D not certain. Between the trimmed V and J ends, which lost 1 base and 6 bases, there was a span of 10 bases. Germline values: CDR1 LGHDT, CDR2 YNNKEL (reference sequence). The CDR3 is 13 residues long. CDR3 residues: CASSQVLISEQYF. The CDR3 nucleotides read TGTGCCAGCAGCCAAGTTCTAATTAGCGAGCAGTACTTC.

The rearrangement joins TRBV4-2 to TRBJ2-1; the match to TRBD2 covers 9 bases. Trimming removed 1 base from V and 6 bases from J; junction bases left unmatched: 13. The CDR3 consists of 18 residues. The germline V gene encodes CDR1 LGHNA and CDR2 YNFKEQ. The CDR3 protein is CASSQVSFASGTTNEQFF. The DNA for the CDR3 is TGTGCCAGCAGCCAAGTTTCCTTTGCTAGCGGGACTACCAATGAGCAGTTCTTC.

The gene calls are TRBV18 and TRBJ2-7; TRBD1 matches at 10 bases. This CDR3 comprises 15 residues. Germline assignment: CDR1 KGHSH and CDR2 LQKENI. V lost 4 bases and J lost 6; bases outside the gene matches: 9. The CDR3: CASSLDRGAESEQYF. Here the CDR3 DNA reads TGTGCCAGCTCACTGGACAGGGGGGCTGAGAGCGAGCAGTACTTC.

This clonotype was seen many times. The J gene is TRBJ2-7, the V gene TRBV20-1, with 10 positions matching TRBD2. Germline loops: CDR1 DFQATT, CDR2 SNEGSKA (reference sequence). The CDR3 runs 13 residues. Trimming removed 7 bases from V and 9 bases from J; junction bases left unmatched: 12. CDR3 nucleotide sequence: TGCAGTGTACCCGGACTAGCGGAGCTGGGGCAGTACTTC. This codes for CSVPGLAELGQYF.

This clonotype has just a few counts. The chain combines TRBV20-1 with TRBJ2-1; a possible D gene is TRBD2 (5 bases). The CDR3 loop spans 15 amino acids. Germline assignment: CDR1 DFQATT and CDR2 SNEGSKA (reference sequence). The ends were cut back, 5 bases at V and 2 bases at J, with 16 bases in the middle. CDR3 sequence (DNA): TGCAGTGCTCGCACCTCAGCGGCAGCCTACAATGAGCAGTTCTTC. Amino acid sequence: CSARTSAAAYNEQFF.

This clonotype showed up just a few times. The J gene is TRBJ2-3, the V gene TRBV4-2; 13 bases match TRBD2. The J segment lost 1 base and the V segment lost 5 bases, leaving 0 bases of the junction unmatched. In germline, CDR1 is LGHNA, CDR2 YNFKEQ. The CDR3 is made up of 15 amino acids. CDR3 nucleotide sequence: TGTGCCAGCAGCGGACTAGCGGGGGGCACAGATACGCAGTATTTT. Protein: CASSGLAGGTDTQYF.

This clonotype has a handful of counts. The CDR3 loop reads CASSIDPDRADTGELFF. The CDR3 coding sequence is TGTGCCAGTAGTATAGACCCCGACAGGGCGGACACCGGGGAGCTGTTTTTT. J is TRBJ2-2 and V is TRBV19; the match to TRBD1 covers 7 bases. Germline CDR1 is LNHDA and CDR2 is SQIVND (reference sequence). With V trimmed by 0 bases and J by 3 bases, 7 bases remained unmatched. This CDR3 has 17 amino acids. Together with reference TRBV19 and TRBJ2-2, the CDR3 gives the full variable domain: DGGITQSPKYLFRKEGQNVTLSCEQNLNHDAMYWYRQDPGQGLRLIYYSQIVNDFQKGDIAEGYSVSREKKESFPLTVTSAQKNPTAFYLCASSIDPDRADTGELFFGEGSRLTVL.

The rearrangement joins TRBV2 to TRBJ2-2; D remains unclear. The V and J ends lost 3 bases and 7 bases respectively, with 9 bases between them. The CDR3 totals 13 residues. Looked up from germline, CDR1 is SNHLY and CDR2 is FYNNEI. CDR3 sequence reads: CASSDVSFGELFF. In DNA, the CDR3 is TGTGCCAGCAGTGACGTATCTTTCGGGGAGCTGTTTTTT.

At least ten counts were recorded for this clonotype. At one end, the junction sequence differs from germline, possibly due to a read error. The rearrangement joins TRBV5-1 to TRBJ2-3; 8 bases agree with TRBD1. The CDR3 is made up of 15 amino acids. Germline V gives CDR1 SGHRS, CDR2 YFSETQ. CDR3 coding DNA: TGTGCCAGCAGCCCCGGACAGGGCCGCACAGATACGCAGTATTTT. Its protein is CASSPGQGRTDTQYF.

The rearrangement uses TRBV5-1 and TRBJ2-2; D uncertain. The CDR3 runs 15 residues. V was cut by 1 base and J by 7 bases, with 14 bases left in between. Germline lookup yields CDR1 SGHRS and CDR2 YFSETQ. CDR3 loop: CASSLSRTADGELFF. The CDR3 DNA reads TGCGCCAGCAGCTTGTCCAGAACTGCGGACGGGGAGCTGTTTTTT.

The gene calls are TRBV6-5 and TRBJ2-7, with TRBD2 matching 7 bases. V gave up 0 bases and J gave up 2 bases; unmatched junction bases: 1. Germline CDR1 is MNHEY and CDR2 is SVGAGI. This CDR3 region has 14 residues. The CDR3 nucleotides are TGTGCCAGCAGTTACTCGACTAGCCCCTACGAGCAGTACTTC. It codes for CASSYSTSPYEQYF.

The chain carries TRBV7-9 and TRBJ1-1; tentative D call: TRBD1 (6 bases). CDR3 size: 17 residues. Germline-derived CDR1 and CDR2 are SEHNR and FQNEAQ (reference sequence). The V end was cut by 5 bases, the J end by 0 bases, with 19 bases between. This CDR3 is CASSATGLRLMNTEAFF. In DNA, the CDR3 is TGTGCCAGCAGCGCTACAGGGTTGCGGTTGATGAACACTGAAGCTTTCTTT.

Many counts were recorded for this clonotype. The chain is built from TRBV29-1 and TRBJ2-1; D is unclear. V shed 7 bases and J shed 10 bases, with 11 bases lying between them. The germline V gene encodes CDR1 SQVTM and CDR2 ANQGSEA. The CDR3 is 10 residues long. CDR3 residues: CSGRLGEQFF. The CDR3 bases are TGCAGCGGCCGGTTAGGGGAGCAGTTCTTC.

This clonotype came up a few times. The rearrangement uses TRBV24-1 and TRBJ1-5, with TRBD1 matching over 8 bases. With V trimmed by 4 bases and J by 3 bases, 7 bases remained unmatched. Germline assignment: CDR1 KGHDR and CDR2 SFDVKD. The CDR3 consists of 16 residues. The CDR3 DNA follows: TGTGCCACCAGTGACCCTGGACAGGGTTCCAATCAGCCCCAGCATTTT. Translation: CATSDPGQGSNQPQHF.

This chain joins TRBV28 and TRBJ2-7, with TRBD1 as a possible D gene (5 bases). The V end was cut by 8 bases, the J end by 0 bases, with 5 bases between. CDR1 and CDR2 (germline): MDHEN, SYDVKM. The CDR3 extends over 11 amino acids. Here the CDR3 DNA reads TGTGCCAGCCAGGGCTCCTACGAGCAGTACTTC. This gives the protein CASQGSYEQYF.

The sample holds many counts of this clonotype. The chain links TRBV10-3 to TRBJ2-7; 7 positions agree with TRBD1. CDR1 is ENHRY, CDR2 SYGVKD, per germline. The CDR3 length is 14 residues. V lost 4 bases and J lost 0; bases outside the gene matches: 3. The CDR3, as DNA: TGTGCCATCAGTGGGACAGGCCTCTCCTACGAGCAGTACTTC. It encodes CAISGTGLSYEQYF.

The chain couples TRBV6-2 or TRBV6-3 to TRBJ2-7, with 12 bases lining up with TRBD2. V lost 6 bases and J lost 0; bases outside the gene matches: 3. Germline V CDR1 and CDR2: MNHEY, SVGEGT. This CDR3 has 15 amino acids. The CDR3 DNA reads TGTGCCAGCAGACTGGGACTAGCGGGCTCCTACGAGCAGTACTTC. Its translation is CASRLGLAGSYEQYF.

This clonotype was seen a handful of times. The V call is TRBV4-3, the J call TRBJ2-5; 7 nucleotides agree with TRBD2. The CDR3 covers 17 residues. V was pared by 0 bases and J by 2 bases, with 9 bases of the junction left unmatched. Per germline, CDR1 LGHNA and CDR2 YSLEER. CDR3 in DNA: TGCGCCAGCAGCCAAGAATTCGGTCTAGCGGATCAAGAGACCCAGTACTTC. It specifies CASSQEFGLADQETQYF.

This clonotype has just a few counts. The chain recombines TRBV7-2 with TRBJ2-1; 7 nucleotides match TRBD2. CDR3 size: 16 residues. Germline V gives CDR1 SGHTA, CDR2 FQGNSA. Trimming at V came to 2 bases and at J to 2 bases, leaving 6 bases not matched to a gene. The CDR3 DNA reads as TGTGCCAGCAGCTTAAGGGCGGGAGACCCCTACAATGAGCAGTTCTTC. Its translation is CASSLRAGDPYNEQFF.

The rearrangement joins TRBV5-5 to TRBJ2-5, with 8 bases identical to TRBD2. The CDR3 is 15 residues long. V dropped 3 bases and J dropped 1; count of bases not matched to a gene: 5. Germline loops: CDR1 SGHKS, CDR2 YYEKEE (reference sequence). The CDR3 DNA reads TGTGCCAGCAGCTCGAGGACTAGCTCCCAAGAGACCCAGTACTTC. Protein: CASSSRTSSQETQYF.

This clonotype was counted many times. The rearrangement links TRBV5-1 to TRBJ2-7; 7 nucleotides line up with TRBD1. There are 17 residues in the CDR3. The trim removed 0 bases at V and 5 bases at J, leaving 14 bases unmatched. In germline, CDR1 is SGHRS, CDR2 YFSETQ. The CDR3 DNA sequence: TGCGCCAGCAGCTTGGATAAGGACAGGCCCCAGGCGGACGAGCAGTACTTC. Encoded protein: CASSLDKDRPQADEQYF.

The rearrangement joins TRBV20-1 to TRBJ2-1; 11 positions agree with TRBD2. V lost 6 bases and J lost 0; bases outside the gene matches: 4. The germline CDR1 and CDR2 sequences are DFQATT and SNEGSKA (reference sequence). The CDR3 runs 15 residues. In DNA form, the CDR3 reads TGCAGTGCCTATAGCGGGAGGGGCTCCTACAATGAGCAGTTCTTC. It specifies CSAYSGRGSYNEQFF.

This clonotype appeared many times. The chain carries TRBV12-3 or TRBV12-4 and TRBJ2-7; no firm D call. The length of the CDR3 is 14 residues. V was clipped by 3 bases and J by 3 bases, with 12 bases between them. DNA for the CDR3: TGTGCCAGCAGTTTGAGGCGGTCCAACTACGAGCAGTACTTC. It translates to CASSLRRSNYEQYF.

This clonotype was recorded many times. The chain joins TRBV27 to TRBJ2-5, with 7 bases identical to TRBD2. The trim removed 4 bases at V and 2 bases at J, leaving 10 bases unmatched. This CDR3 is built from 16 residues. Per the germline V gene, CDR1 is MNHEY and CDR2 is SMNVEV (reference sequence). The CDR3 coding sequence is TGTGCCAGCAGTTCCAGACTAGCTGGTGGGCAAGAGACCCAGTACTTC. Protein product: CASSSRLAGGQETQYF.

In its sample, this clonotype was seen a few times. The chain couples TRBV20-1 to TRBJ1-1; TRBD1 is a possible D gene (5 bases). Trimming cost V 1 base and J 0 bases, with 12 bases left between them. Germline lookup yields CDR1 DFQATT and CDR2 SNEGSKA (reference sequence). The CDR3 totals 15 residues. CDR3 in amino acids: CSARAGGVMNTEAFF. Written as DNA, the CDR3 is TGCAGTGCTAGAGCTGGGGGTGTCATGAACACTGAAGCTTTCTTT.

This clonotype was observed once. This chain links TRBV7-2 with TRBJ2-3; D possibly uses TRBD1 or TRBD2 (5 bases each). The length of the CDR3 is 15 residues. Trimming removed 3 bases at V and 5 bases at J, with 15 bases between. From germline, CDR1 is SGHTA and CDR2 FQGNSA. The CDR3 DNA is TGTGCCAGCAGCTTGCAGTTACGGGGCCGAGATACGCAGTATTTT. Amino acids: CASSLQLRGRDTQYF.